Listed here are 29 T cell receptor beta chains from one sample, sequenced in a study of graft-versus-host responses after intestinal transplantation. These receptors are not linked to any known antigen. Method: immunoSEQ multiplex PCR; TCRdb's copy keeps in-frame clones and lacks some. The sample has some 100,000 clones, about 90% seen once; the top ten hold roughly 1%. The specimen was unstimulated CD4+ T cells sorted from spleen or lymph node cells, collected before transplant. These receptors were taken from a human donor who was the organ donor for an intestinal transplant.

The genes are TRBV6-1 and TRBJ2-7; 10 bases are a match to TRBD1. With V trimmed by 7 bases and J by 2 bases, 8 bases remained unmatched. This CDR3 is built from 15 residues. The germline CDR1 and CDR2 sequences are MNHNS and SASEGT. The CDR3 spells CASNTAGTGAYEQYF. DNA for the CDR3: TGTGCCAGCAACACGGCCGGGACAGGGGCCTACGAGCAGTACTTC.

The CDR3 reads CASSRGEPGGADTQYF. As DNA, the CDR3 is TGTGCCAGCAGCCGTGGGGAACCGGGGGGGGCAGATACGCAGTATTTT. The rearrangement uses TRBV5-8 and TRBJ2-3, with TRBD2 matching 8 bases. Germline CDR1 and CDR2: SGHTS and YDEGEE. Unmatched junction bases numbered 11, after V lost 4 bases and J lost 4 bases. CDR3 length: 16 amino acids. Full variable domain (rest looked up from reference TRBV5-8 and TRBJ2-3): EAGVTQSPTHLIKTRGQQATLRCSPISGHTSVYWYQQALGLGLQFLLWYDEGEERNRGNFPPRFSGRQFPNYSSELNVNALELEDSALYLCASSRGEPGGADTQYFGPGTRLTVL.

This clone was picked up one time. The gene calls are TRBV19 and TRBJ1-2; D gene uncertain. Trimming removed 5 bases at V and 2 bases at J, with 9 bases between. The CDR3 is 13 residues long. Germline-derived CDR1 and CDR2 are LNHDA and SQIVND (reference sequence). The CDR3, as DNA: TGTGCCAGTAGTCTGGGAAGGAACTATGGCTACACCTTC. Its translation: CASSLGRNYGYTF.

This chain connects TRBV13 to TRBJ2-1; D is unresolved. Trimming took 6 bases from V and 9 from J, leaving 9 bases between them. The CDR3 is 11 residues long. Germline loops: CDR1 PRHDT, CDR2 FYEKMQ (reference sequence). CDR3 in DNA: TGTGCCAGCAGTAGGAGTTTTGAGCAGTTCTTC. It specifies CASSRSFEQFF.

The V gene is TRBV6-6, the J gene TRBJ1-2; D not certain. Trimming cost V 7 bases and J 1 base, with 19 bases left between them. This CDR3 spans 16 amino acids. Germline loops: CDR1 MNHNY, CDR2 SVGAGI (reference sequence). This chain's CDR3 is CASTLLETRGNYGYTF. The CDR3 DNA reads TGTGCCAGCACCTTACTGGAGACCCGCGGTAACTATGGCTACACCTTC.

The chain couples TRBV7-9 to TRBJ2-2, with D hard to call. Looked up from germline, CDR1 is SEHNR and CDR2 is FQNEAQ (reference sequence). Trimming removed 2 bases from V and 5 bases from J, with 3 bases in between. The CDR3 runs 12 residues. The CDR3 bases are TGTGCCAGCAGCTTATTTACCGGGGAGCTGTTTTTT. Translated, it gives CASSLFTGELFF.

CDR3 residues: CASSLHSGTSGSLEQYF. The CDR3, as DNA: TGTGCCAGCAGCCTTCACTCCGGGACTAGCGGTTCCCTGGAGCAGTACTTC. The chain links TRBV7-3 to TRBJ2-7, with 11 bases fitting TRBD2. V dropped 5 bases and J dropped 7; count of bases not matched to a gene: 16. Germline V CDR1 and CDR2: SGHTA, FQGTGA. The CDR3 covers 17 residues. Together with reference TRBV7-3 and TRBJ2-7, the CDR3 gives the full variable domain: GAGVSQTPSNKVTEKGKYVELRCDPISGHTALYWYRQSLGQGPEFLIYFQGTGAADDSGLPNDRFFAVRPEGSVSTLKIQRTERGDSAVYLCASSLHSGTSGSLEQYFGPGTRLTVT.

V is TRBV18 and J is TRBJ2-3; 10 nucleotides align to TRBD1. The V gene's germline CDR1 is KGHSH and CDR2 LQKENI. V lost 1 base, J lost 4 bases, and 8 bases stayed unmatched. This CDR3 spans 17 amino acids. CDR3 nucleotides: TGTGCCAGCTCACCACTATTGGGACAGGGGAAGGCAGATACGCAGTATTTT. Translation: CASSPLLGQGKADTQYF. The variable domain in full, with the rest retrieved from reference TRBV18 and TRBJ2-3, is NAGVMQNPRHLVRRRGQEARLRCSPMKGHSHVYWYRQLPEEGLKFMVYLQKENIIDESGMPKERFSAEFPKEGPSILRIQQVVRGDSAAYFCASSPLLGQGKADTQYFGPGTRLTVL.

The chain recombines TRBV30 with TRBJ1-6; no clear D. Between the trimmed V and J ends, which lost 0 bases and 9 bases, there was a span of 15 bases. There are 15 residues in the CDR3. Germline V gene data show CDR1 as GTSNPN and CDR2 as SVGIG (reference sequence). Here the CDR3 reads CAWSVWSQLRSPLHF. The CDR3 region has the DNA TGTGCCTGGAGTGTATGGAGCCAGCTGCGTTCACCCCTCCACTTT.

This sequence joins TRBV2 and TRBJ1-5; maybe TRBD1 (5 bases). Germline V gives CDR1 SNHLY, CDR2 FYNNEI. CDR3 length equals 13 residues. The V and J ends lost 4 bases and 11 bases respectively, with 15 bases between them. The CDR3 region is CASSGDRRGAQHF. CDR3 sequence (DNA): TGTGCCAGCAGTGGGGACCGGAGAGGGGCCCAGCATTTT. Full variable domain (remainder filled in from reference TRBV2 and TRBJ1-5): EPEVTQTPSHQVTQMGQEVILRCVPISNHLYFYWYRQILGQKVEFLVSFYNNEISEKSEIFDDQFSVERPDGSNFTLKIRSTKLEDSAMYFCASSGDRRGAQHFGDGTRLSIL.

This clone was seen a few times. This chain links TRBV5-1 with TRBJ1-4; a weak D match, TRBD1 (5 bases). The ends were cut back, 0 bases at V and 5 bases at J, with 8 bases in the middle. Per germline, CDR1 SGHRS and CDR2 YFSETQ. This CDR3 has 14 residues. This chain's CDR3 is CASSLEGRNEKLFF. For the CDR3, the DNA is TGCGCCAGCAGCTTGGAGGGGAGGAATGAAAAACTGTTTTTT.

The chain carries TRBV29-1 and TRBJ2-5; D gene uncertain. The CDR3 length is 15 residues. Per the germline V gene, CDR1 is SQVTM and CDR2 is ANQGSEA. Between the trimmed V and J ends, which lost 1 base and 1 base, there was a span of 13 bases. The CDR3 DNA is TGCAGCGTTGAAGTAACGGCGGCGCTCCAAGAGACCCAGTACTTC. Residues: CSVEVTAALQETQYF.

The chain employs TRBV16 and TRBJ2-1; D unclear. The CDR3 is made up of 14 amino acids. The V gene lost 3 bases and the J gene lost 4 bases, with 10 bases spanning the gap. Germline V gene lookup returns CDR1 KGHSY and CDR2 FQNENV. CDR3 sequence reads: CASSHHRAYNEQFF. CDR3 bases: TGTGCCAGCAGCCATCACAGAGCTTACAATGAGCAGTTCTTC.

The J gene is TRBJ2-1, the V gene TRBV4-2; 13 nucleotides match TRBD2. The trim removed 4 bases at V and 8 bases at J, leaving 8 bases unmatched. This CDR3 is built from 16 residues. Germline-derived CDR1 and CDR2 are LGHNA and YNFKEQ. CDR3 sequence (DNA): TGTGCCAGCAGCCGACTGACTAGCGGGGGGAGGGATGAGCAGTTCTTC. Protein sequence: CASSRLTSGGRDEQFF.

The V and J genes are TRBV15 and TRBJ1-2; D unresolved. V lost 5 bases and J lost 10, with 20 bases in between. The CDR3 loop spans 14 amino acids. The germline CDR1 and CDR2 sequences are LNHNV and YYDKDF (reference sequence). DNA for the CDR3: TGTGCCACCAGCCAGACATTGCTCCGAGGGAACTACACCTTC. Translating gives CATSQTLLRGNYTF.

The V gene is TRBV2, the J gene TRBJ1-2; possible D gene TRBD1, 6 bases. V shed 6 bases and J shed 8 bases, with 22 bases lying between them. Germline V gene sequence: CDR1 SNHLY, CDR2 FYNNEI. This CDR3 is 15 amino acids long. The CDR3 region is CASRIPGTQGGGYTF. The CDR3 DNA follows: TGTGCCAGCAGGATACCGGGGACACAAGGCGGCGGCTACACCTTC. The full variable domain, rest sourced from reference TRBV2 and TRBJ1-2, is EPEVTQTPSHQVTQMGQEVILRCVPISNHLYFYWYRQILGQKVEFLVSFYNNEISEKSEIFDDQFSVERPDGSNFTLKIRSTKLEDSAMYFCASRIPGTQGGGYTFGSGTRLTVV.

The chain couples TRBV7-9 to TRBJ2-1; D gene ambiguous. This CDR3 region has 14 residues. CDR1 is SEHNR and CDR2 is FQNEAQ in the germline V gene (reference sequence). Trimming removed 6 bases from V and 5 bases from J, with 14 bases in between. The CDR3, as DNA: TGTGCCAGCAGTTCCGAACCTAGACACAATGAGCAGTTCTTC. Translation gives CASSSEPRHNEQFF.

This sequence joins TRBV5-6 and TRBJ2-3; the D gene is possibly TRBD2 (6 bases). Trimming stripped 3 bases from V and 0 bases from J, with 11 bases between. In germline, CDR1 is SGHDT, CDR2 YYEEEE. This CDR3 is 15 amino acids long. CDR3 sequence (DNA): TGTGCCAGCAGCTCTGATAGCGGTAGCACAGATACGCAGTATTTT. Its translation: CASSSDSGSTDTQYF.

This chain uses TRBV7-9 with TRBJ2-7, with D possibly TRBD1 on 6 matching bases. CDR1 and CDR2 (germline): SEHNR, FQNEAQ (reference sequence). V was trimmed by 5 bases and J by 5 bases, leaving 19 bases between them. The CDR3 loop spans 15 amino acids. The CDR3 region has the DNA TGTGCCAGCAGCCTTCTCCAGGGGTCTCGGAACGAGCAGTACTTC. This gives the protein CASSLLQGSRNEQYF.

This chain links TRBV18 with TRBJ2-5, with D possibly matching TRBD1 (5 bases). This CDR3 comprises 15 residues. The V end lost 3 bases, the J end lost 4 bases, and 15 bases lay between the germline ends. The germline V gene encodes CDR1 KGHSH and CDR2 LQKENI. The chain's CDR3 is CASSPPSQGRETQYF. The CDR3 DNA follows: TGTGCCAGCTCACCCCCCTCGCAGGGTCGAGAGACCCAGTACTTC.

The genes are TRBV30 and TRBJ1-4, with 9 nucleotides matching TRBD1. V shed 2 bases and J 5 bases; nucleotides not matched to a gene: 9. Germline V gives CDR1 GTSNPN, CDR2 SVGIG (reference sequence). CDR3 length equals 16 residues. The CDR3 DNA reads TGTGCCTGGAGTCTCCCCGAGGGGACAGGGAATGAAAAACTGTTTTTT. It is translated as CAWSLPEGTGNEKLFF.

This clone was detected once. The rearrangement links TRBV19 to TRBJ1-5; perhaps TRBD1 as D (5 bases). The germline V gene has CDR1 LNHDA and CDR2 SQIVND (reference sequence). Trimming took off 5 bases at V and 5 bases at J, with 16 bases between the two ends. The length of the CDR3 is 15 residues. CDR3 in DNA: TGTGCCAGTAGTTTGTCCGGGGGGGGAGATCAGCCCCAGCATTTT. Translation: CASSLSGGGDQPQHF.

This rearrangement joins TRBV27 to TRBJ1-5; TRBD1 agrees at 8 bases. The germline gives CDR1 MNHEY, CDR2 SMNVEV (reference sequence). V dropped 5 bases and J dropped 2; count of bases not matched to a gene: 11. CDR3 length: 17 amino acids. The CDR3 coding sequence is TGTGCCAGCAGTCTCTCCTTTGACAGGGGTCGCAATCAGCCCCAGCATTTT. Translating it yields CASSLSFDRGRNQPQHF.

The CDR3 loop reads CASSPDLTTSAFF. CDR3 sequence (DNA): TGTGCCAGCTCACCAGACTTAACAACGTCGGCTTTCTTT. This rearrangement joins TRBV18 to TRBJ1-1; D is unclear. The CDR3 has 13 amino acids. Trimming took off 2 bases at V and 11 bases at J, with 15 bases between the two ends. In germline, CDR1 is KGHSH, CDR2 LQKENI.

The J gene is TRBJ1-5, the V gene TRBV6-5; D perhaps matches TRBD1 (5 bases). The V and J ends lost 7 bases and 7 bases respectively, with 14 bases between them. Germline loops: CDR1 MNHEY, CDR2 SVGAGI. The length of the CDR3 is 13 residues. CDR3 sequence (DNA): TGTGCCAGCACCCAAGGGGCGGGACAGCCCCAGCATTTT. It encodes CASTQGAGQPQHF.

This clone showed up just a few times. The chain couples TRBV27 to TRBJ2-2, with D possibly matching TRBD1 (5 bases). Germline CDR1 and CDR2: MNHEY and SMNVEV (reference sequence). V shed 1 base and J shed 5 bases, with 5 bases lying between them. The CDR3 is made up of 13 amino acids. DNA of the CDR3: TGTGCCAGCAGTTTATGGACAACCGGGGAGCTGTTTTTT. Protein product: CASSLWTTGELFF.

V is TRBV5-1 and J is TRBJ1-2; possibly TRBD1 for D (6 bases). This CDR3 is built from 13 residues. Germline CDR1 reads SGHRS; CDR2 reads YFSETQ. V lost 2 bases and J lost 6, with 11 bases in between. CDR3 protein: CASSFDRFDGYTF. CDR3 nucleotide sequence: TGCGCCAGCAGCTTTGACAGGTTTGATGGCTACACCTTC.

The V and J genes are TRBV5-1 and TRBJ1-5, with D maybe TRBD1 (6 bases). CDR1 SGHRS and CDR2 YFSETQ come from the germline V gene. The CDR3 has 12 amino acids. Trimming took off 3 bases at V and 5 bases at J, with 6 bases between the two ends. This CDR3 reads CASSYRDQPQHF. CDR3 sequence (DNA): TGCGCCAGCAGCTACAGGGATCAGCCCCAGCATTTT.

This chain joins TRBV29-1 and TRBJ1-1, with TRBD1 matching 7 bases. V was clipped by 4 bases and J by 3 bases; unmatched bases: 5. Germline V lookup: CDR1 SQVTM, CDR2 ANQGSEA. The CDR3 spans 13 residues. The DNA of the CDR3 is TGCAGCGTTGGCGAGGACAGGTACACTGAAGCTTTCTTT. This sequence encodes CSVGEDRYTEAFF.